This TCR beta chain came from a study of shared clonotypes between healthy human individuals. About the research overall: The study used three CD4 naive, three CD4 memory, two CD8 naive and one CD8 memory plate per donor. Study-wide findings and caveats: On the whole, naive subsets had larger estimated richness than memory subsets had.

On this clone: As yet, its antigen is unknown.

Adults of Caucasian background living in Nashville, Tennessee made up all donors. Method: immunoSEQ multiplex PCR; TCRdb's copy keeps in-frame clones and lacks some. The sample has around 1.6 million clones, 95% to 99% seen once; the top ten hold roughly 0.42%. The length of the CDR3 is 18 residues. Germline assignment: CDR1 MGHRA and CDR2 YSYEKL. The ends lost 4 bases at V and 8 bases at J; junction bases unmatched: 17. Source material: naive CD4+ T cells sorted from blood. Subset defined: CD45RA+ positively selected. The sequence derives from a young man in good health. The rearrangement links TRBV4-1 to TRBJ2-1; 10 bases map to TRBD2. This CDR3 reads CASSPRGLAVLRAYEQFF. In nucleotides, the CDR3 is TGCGCCAGCAGCCCGCGAGGACTAGCGGTTCTCCGCGCCTATGAGCAGTTCTTC.